The 26 T cell receptor beta chains listed next were all sequenced from one sample in a study of CD8 T cells in ankylosing spondylitis. TCRdb re-analysed the 5' RACE reads in MiXCR, keeping a single row per CDR3 protein. The sample consists of under 250,000 distinct CDR3 sequences, 32% of them appearing once. The specimen sequenced was blood, either unsorted or a sorted T cell fraction (not recorded which). Receptor source: a male donor with ankylosing spondylitis or in good health (not recorded which).

The chain joins TRBV10-3 to TRBJ2-7; D is ambiguous. The CDR3 extends over 14 amino acids. The ends were cut back, 0 bases at V and 3 bases at J, with 9 bases in the middle. The V gene's germline CDR1 is ENHRY and CDR2 SYGVKD. CDR3 loop: CAISESDHSYEQYF. DNA for the CDR3: TGTGCCATCAGTGAGTCGGACCACAGCTACGAGCAGTACTTC.

The rearrangement uses TRBV20-1 and TRBJ1-5; no reliable D call. The CDR3 sequence is 17 residues long. The germline V gene encodes CDR1 DFQATT and CDR2 SNEGSKA (reference sequence). Trimming took off 0 bases at V and 0 bases at J, with 15 bases between the two ends. CDR3 nucleotides: TGCAGTGCTAGAGATACGAACTTGGTTTATAGCAATCAGCCCCAGCATTTT. Its translation: CSARDTNLVYSNQPQHF.

This clonotype has a handful of counts. This chain uses TRBV20-1 with TRBJ2-7, with D possibly TRBD1 on 6 matching bases. V gave up 3 bases and J gave up 3 bases, with 12 bases separating them. The CDR3 consists of 13 residues. Germline CDR1 reads DFQATT; CDR2 reads SNEGSKA (reference sequence). The CDR3 sequence: CSASSGVLYEQYF. Written as DNA, the CDR3 is TGCAGTGCTAGCTCAGGGGTACTCTACGAGCAGTACTTC.

The sample holds a few counts of this clonotype. The chain uses TRBV12-3 or TRBV12-4 and TRBJ2-2; TRBD1 aligns across 7 bases. The CDR3 spans 15 residues. The trim removed 5 bases at V and 1 base at J, leaving 4 bases unmatched. CDR3 region: CASSPDRRNTGELFF. DNA for the CDR3: TGTGCCAGCAGTCCGGACAGGAGGAACACCGGGGAGCTGTTTTTT.

This clonotype was seen a handful of times. This chain connects TRBV6-1 to TRBJ1-4; 10 bases line up with TRBD1. The trim removed 5 bases at V and 5 bases at J, leaving 2 bases unmatched. The CDR3 length is 14 residues. The V gene's germline CDR1 is MNHNS and CDR2 SASEGT. The CDR3 sequence is CASSTTGGNEKLFF. The DNA for the CDR3 is TGTGCCAGCAGTACGACAGGGGGCAATGAAAAACTGTTTTTT.

The chain has TRBV12-3 or TRBV12-4 and TRBJ1-1; weak D call: TRBD1 (5 bases). V shed 5 bases and J shed 8 bases, with 15 bases lying between them. The CDR3 is 13 amino acids. CDR3 amino acids: CASSPLGGVEAFF. The CDR3 bases are TGTGCCAGCAGTCCTCTGGGGGGGGTAGAAGCTTTCTTT.

This chain uses TRBV6-5 with TRBJ1-4; TRBD1 matches at 8 bases. Germline trimming cut 2 bases from V and 3 bases from J; bases unmatched to any gene: 2. CDR3 length: 15 amino acids. The germline V gene encodes CDR1 MNHEY and CDR2 SVGAGI. For the CDR3, the DNA is TGTGCCAGCAGTTACAGGACAGGGTCTAATGAAAAACTGTTTTTT. Its translation: CASSYRTGSNEKLFF.

The gene calls are TRBV6-5 and TRBJ1-1; D gene uncertain. Germline CDR1 reads MNHEY; CDR2 reads SVGAGI. The CDR3 totals 14 residues. V lost 1 base to trimming and J lost 0 bases, with 6 bases between them. CDR3 sequence (DNA): TGTGCCAGCAGTTACTGGCAACTGAACACTGAAGCTTTCTTT. This translates into CASSYWQLNTEAFF.

The V call is TRBV9, the J call TRBJ1-1; D unclear. Between the trimmed V and J ends, which lost 1 base and 4 bases, there was a span of 8 bases. This CDR3 is built from 13 residues. Germline V CDR1 and CDR2: SGDLS, YYNGEE. The CDR3: CASSVKYGTEAFF. The DNA for the CDR3 is TGTGCCAGCAGCGTAAAGTACGGCACTGAAGCTTTCTTT.

J is TRBJ1-1 and V is TRBV18; D not certain. V was cut by 5 bases and J by 3 bases, with 13 bases left in between. Per germline, CDR1 KGHSH and CDR2 LQKENI. This CDR3 has 14 amino acids. The CDR3 sequence: CASSGWEQHTEAFF. CDR3 nucleotide sequence: TGTGCCAGCTCAGGGTGGGAACAGCACACTGAAGCTTTCTTT.

V gene TRBV5-6 combines with J gene TRBJ2-2, with a tentative D call TRBD1 (5 bases). CDR1 and CDR2 from the germline V gene are SGHDT and YYEEEE. This CDR3 region has 14 residues. Trimming left V 5 bases short and J 2 bases short, with 10 bases between. The CDR3 region has the DNA TGTGCCAGCAGGCTCCAGGGCAACACCGGGGAGCTGTTTTTT. Amino acid sequence: CASRLQGNTGELFF.

The J gene is TRBJ2-5, the V gene TRBV20-1; 10 bases are shared with TRBD2. Germline CDR1 and CDR2: DFQATT and SNEGSKA (reference sequence). J gave up 3 bases and V 4 bases, and 8 bases lay outside the gene matches. CDR3 length: 15 amino acids. CDR3 sequence (DNA): TGCAGTGCTACCCCTAGCGGGGGTCTCAAAGAGACCCAGTACTTC. Amino acid sequence: CSATPSGGLKETQYF.

The chain combines TRBV19 with TRBJ2-1; 7 nucleotides match TRBD1. The CDR3 has 12 amino acids. Trimming removed 9 bases from V and 8 bases from J; junction bases left unmatched: 7. CDR1 is LNHDA and CDR2 is SQIVND in the germline V gene (reference sequence). DNA for the CDR3: TGTGCCAGCCAAGGGACAGTTTATGAGCAGTTCTTC. Protein: CASQGTVYEQFF.

This clonotype was observed a few times. In DNA, the CDR3 is TGTGCCAGCAGCCCTTTTGGGCAGCCAGACAACACCGGGGAGCTGTTTTTT. Translated, it gives CASSPFGQPDNTGELFF. The chain uses TRBV12-3 or TRBV12-4 and TRBJ2-2; D is undetermined. The CDR3 is made up of 17 amino acids. V was trimmed by 6 bases and J by 2 bases, leaving 19 bases between them.

This clonotype was observed a handful of times. V and J are TRBV20-1 and TRBJ2-1, with 8 bases identical to TRBD2. J gave up 4 bases and V 2 bases, and 7 bases lay outside the gene matches. This CDR3 region has 15 residues. CDR1 and CDR2 (germline): DFQATT, SNEGSKA (reference sequence). CDR3 coding DNA: TGCAGTGCTAGACCTCTAGCGGGCGATTACAATGAGCAGTTCTTC. Residues: CSARPLAGDYNEQFF.

The chain carries TRBV10-3 and TRBJ2-5; no reliable D call. The CDR3 consists of 15 residues. The ends were cut back, 2 bases at V and 4 bases at J, with 14 bases in the middle. Germline values: CDR1 ENHRY, CDR2 SYGVKD. In DNA, the CDR3 is TGTGCCATCAGTGAGGGGCTAGGCACCGGAGAGACCCAGTACTTC. This translates into CAISEGLGTGETQYF.

V gene TRBV5-1 combines with J gene TRBJ2-7, with D possibly matching TRBD2 (5 bases). Trimming shortened V by 2 bases and J by 6 bases, and 15 bases separated the two germline ends. The CDR3 covers 14 residues. Germline V lookup: CDR1 SGHRS, CDR2 YFSETQ. The CDR3, as DNA: TGCGCCAGCAGCTTTCTGAGGGAGAGTGTCGAGCAGTACTTC. Translated, it gives CASSFLRESVEQYF.

V and J are TRBV12-3 or TRBV12-4 and TRBJ2-7; 10 nucleotides line up with TRBD1. V dropped 4 bases and J dropped 3; count of bases not matched to a gene: 0. CDR3 length: 13 residues. The CDR3 loop reads CASSWTGGYEQYF. The CDR3 coding sequence is TGTGCCAGCAGTTGGACAGGGGGCTACGAGCAGTACTTC.

This CDR3 is CASSFGGTGAKETQYF. In DNA form, the CDR3 reads TGTGCCAGCAGCTTCGGGGGGACAGGGGCTAAAGAGACCCAGTACTTC. The chain links TRBV11-2 to TRBJ2-5, with 10 bases aligning to TRBD1. From germline, CDR1 is SGHAT and CDR2 FQNNGV. V shed 3 bases and J 3 bases; nucleotides not matched to a gene: 7. The length of the CDR3 is 16 residues. The variable domain in full, completed from reference TRBV11-2 and TRBJ2-5, reads EAGVAQSPRYKIIEKRQSVAFWCNPISGHATLYWYQQILGQGPKLLIQFQNNGVVDDSQLPKDRFSAERLKGVDSTLKIQPAKLEDSAVYLCASSFGGTGAKETQYFGPGTRLLVL.

This chain uses TRBV15 with TRBJ2-7; 9 bases map to TRBD1. The V gene's germline CDR1 is LNHNV and CDR2 YYDKDF (reference sequence). CDR3 length equals 14 residues. V lost 3 bases, J lost 3 bases, and 3 bases stayed unmatched. CDR3 nucleotides: TGTGCCACCAGCAGGACAGGGGGGATCTACGAGCAGTACTTC. Amino acids: CATSRTGGIYEQYF. Combining the CDR3 with reference TRBV15 and TRBJ2-7 gives the whole variable domain DAMVIQNPRYQVTQFGKPVTLSCSQTLNHNVMYWYQQKSSQAPKLLFHYYDKDFNNEADTPDNFQSRRPNTSFCFLDIRSPGLGDTAMYLCATSRTGGIYEQYFGPGTRLTVT.

This clonotype has ten or more counts. The chain has TRBV20-1 and TRBJ2-3; D might be TRBD1 (7 bases). V lost 7 bases, J lost 10 bases, and 21 bases lay in between. This CDR3 has 13 residues. The germline gives CDR1 DFQATT, CDR2 SNEGSKA (reference sequence). This CDR3 is CSGQTGWRAAQYF. The DNA for the CDR3 is TGCAGTGGGCAGACAGGGTGGAGGGCGGCGCAGTATTTT.

This rearrangement joins TRBV9 to TRBJ2-3; 8 nucleotides align to TRBD2. CDR3 size: 15 residues. Looked up from germline, CDR1 is SGDLS and CDR2 is YYNGEE. V gave up 3 bases and J gave up 3 bases; unmatched junction bases: 6. CDR3 nucleotides: TGTGCCAGCAGCGCCGGGGGGGCCTCAACAGATACGCAGTATTTT. Amino acids: CASSAGGASTDTQYF.

The V call is TRBV12-3 or TRBV12-4, the J call TRBJ2-7, with 10 positions matching TRBD1. The V gene end was trimmed by 5 bases and the J gene end by 6 bases; junction bases not matched to a gene: 4. This CDR3 is 13 amino acids long. The CDR3 sequence is CASSLGTGAEQYF. CDR3 bases: TGTGCCAGCAGTCTCGGGACAGGGGCCGAGCAGTACTTC.

This clonotype was recorded a few times. V and J are TRBV12-3 or TRBV12-4 and TRBJ1-1; D gene unclear. This CDR3 region has 15 residues. V dropped 1 base and J dropped 0 bases, with 9 bases sitting between them. CDR3 nucleotide sequence: TGTGCCAGCAGTTTAGGGGGATCCATGAACACTGAAGCTTTCTTT. This encodes CASSLGGSMNTEAFF.

This chain uses TRBV6-1 with TRBJ2-5, with 8 bases identical to TRBD1. The V gene end was trimmed by 4 bases and the J gene end by 6 bases; junction bases not matched to a gene: 7. Germline V gene lookup returns CDR1 MNHNS and CDR2 SASEGT. The CDR3 has 14 amino acids. Written as DNA, the CDR3 is TGTGCCAGCAGTGGTGCAGGGGGCGCGAAGACCCAGTACTTC. It translates to CASSGAGGAKTQYF.

This clonotype was recorded a few times. The chain combines TRBV20-1 with TRBJ2-7; D is perhaps TRBD1 or TRBD2 (5 bases each). The CDR3 covers 14 residues. Looked up from germline, CDR1 is DFQATT and CDR2 is SNEGSKA (reference sequence). Deletions cut 4 bases from V and 0 bases from J, with 13 bases between. Written as DNA, the CDR3 is TGCAGTGCTATTACTCCAGGGAGCTCCTACGAGCAGTACTTC. This codes for CSAITPGSSYEQYF.